This T cell receptor beta chain was obtained from a study of cytomegalovirus exposure and HLA in healthy donors. The length of the CDR3 is 14 residues. Trimming cost V 3 bases and J 2 bases, with 9 bases left between them. Looked up from germline, CDR1 is SGHAT and CDR2 is FQNNGV. Primers included in the PCR were 60 Vbeta and 13 Jbeta primers. TCRdb's table, derived via immunoSEQ multiplex PCR, lists solely in-frame clones and lacks some. The table shows 150,000 or so clones, with around 65% occurring only once. The source material was PBMCs. The rearrangement joins TRBV11-2 to TRBJ2-3; TRBD1 is a possible D gene (6 bases). The clonotype was recovered from a woman in her 30s in good health and CMV-seropositive. The CDR3 region is CASSLGHLTDTQYF. The CDR3 coding sequence is TGTGCCAGCAGCTTGGGACATCTCACAGATACGCAGTATTTT.